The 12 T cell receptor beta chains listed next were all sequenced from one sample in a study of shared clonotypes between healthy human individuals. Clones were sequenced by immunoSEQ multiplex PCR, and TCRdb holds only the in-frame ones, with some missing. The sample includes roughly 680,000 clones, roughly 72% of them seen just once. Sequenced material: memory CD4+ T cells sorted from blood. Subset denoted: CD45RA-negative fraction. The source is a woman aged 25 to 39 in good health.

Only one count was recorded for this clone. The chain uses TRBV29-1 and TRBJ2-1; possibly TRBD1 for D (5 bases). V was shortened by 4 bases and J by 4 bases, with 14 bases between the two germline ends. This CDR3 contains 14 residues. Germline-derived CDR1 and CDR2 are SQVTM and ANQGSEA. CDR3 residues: CSVGFGALYNEQFF. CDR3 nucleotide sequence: TGCAGCGTTGGTTTTGGGGCCCTATACAATGAGCAGTTCTTC.

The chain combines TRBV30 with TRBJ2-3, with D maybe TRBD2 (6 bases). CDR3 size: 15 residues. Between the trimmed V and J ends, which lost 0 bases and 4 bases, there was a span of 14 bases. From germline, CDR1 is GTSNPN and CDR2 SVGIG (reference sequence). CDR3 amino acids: CAWSVTSLPADTQYF. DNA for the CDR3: TGTGCCTGGAGTGTAACTAGCCTGCCAGCAGATACGCAGTATTTT.

The CDR3 sequence: CASKDRGQYNEQFF. CDR3 DNA: TGTGCCAGCAAAGACAGGGGGCAGTACAATGAGCAGTTCTTC. The chain carries TRBV27 and TRBJ2-1, with 10 bases aligning to TRBD1. V was clipped by 7 bases and J by 4 bases; unmatched bases: 4. The germline CDR1 and CDR2 sequences are MNHEY and SMNVEV (reference sequence). This CDR3 comprises 14 residues.

CDR3 sequence: CASSEIRLPSEQYF. As DNA, the CDR3 is TGTGCCAGCAGTGAAATCCGGTTGCCCTCCGAGCAGTACTTC. The genes are TRBV2 and TRBJ2-7, with D hard to call. The ends were cut back, 2 bases at V and 6 bases at J, with 14 bases in the middle. CDR3 length equals 14 residues. Germline CDR1 and CDR2: SNHLY and FYNNEI.

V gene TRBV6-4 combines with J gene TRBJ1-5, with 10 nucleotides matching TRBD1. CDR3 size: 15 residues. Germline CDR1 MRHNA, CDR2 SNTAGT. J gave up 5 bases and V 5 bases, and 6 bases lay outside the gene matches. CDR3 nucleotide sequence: TGTGCCAGCAGTAGACAGGGGGCCGGTTATCAGCCCCAGCATTTT. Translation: CASSRQGAGYQPQHF.

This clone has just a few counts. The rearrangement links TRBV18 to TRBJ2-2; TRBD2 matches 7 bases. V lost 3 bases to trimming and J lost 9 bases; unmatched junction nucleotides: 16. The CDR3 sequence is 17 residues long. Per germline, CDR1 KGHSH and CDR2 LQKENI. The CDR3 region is CASSPGRLAGGRRELFF. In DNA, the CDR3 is TGTGCCAGCTCACCGGGAAGACTAGCCGGGGGTCGTCGGGAGCTGTTTTTT. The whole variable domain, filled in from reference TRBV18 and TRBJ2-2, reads NAGVMQNPRHLVRRRGQEARLRCSPMKGHSHVYWYRQLPEEGLKFMVYLQKENIIDESGMPKERFSAEFPKEGPSILRIQQVVRGDSAAYFCASSPGRLAGGRRELFFGEGSRLTVL.

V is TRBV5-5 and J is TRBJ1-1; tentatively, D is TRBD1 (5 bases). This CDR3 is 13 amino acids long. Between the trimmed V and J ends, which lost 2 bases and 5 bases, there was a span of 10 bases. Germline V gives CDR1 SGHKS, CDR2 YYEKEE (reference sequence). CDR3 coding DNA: TGTGCCAGCAGCTTCGAAGCAGGGACTGAAGCTTTCTTT. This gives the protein CASSFEAGTEAFF. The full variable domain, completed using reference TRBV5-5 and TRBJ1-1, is DAGVTQSPTHLIKTRGQQVTLRCSPISGHKSVSWYQQVLGQGPQFIFQYYEKEERGRGNFPDRFSARQFPNYSSELNVNALLLGDSALYLCASSFEAGTEAFFGQGTRLTVV.

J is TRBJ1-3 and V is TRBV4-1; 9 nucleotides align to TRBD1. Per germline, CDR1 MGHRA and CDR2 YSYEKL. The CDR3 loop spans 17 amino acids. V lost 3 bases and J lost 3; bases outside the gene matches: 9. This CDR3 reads CASSQADRGQLGNTIYF. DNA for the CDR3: TGCGCCAGCAGCCAGGCGGACAGGGGACAACTTGGAAACACCATATATTTT.

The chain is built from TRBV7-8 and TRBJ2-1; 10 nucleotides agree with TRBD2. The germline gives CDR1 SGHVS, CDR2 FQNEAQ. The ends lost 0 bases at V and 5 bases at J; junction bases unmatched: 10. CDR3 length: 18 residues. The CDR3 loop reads CASSLAKRGLALNNEQFF. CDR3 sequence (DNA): TGTGCCAGCAGCTTAGCGAAAAGGGGACTAGCGTTGAACAATGAGCAGTTCTTC.

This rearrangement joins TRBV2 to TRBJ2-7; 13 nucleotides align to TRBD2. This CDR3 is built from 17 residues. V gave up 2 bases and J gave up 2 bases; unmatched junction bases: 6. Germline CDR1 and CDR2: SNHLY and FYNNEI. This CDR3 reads CASSESRLAGGTYEQYF. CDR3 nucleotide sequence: TGTGCCAGCAGTGAATCGCGACTAGCGGGAGGAACCTACGAGCAGTACTTC.

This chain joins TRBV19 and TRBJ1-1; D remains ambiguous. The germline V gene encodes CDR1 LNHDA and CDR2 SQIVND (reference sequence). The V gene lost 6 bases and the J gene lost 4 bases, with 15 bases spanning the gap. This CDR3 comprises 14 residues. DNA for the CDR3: TGTGCCAGTAGCATATTCCCAGATAGCACTGAAGCTTTCTTT. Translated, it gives CASSIFPDSTEAFF.

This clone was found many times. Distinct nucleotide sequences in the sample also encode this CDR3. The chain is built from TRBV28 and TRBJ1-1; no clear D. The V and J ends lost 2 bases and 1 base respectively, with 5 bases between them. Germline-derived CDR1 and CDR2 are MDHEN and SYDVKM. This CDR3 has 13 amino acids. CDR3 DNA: TGTGCCAGCAGTTTACGACAGAACACTGAAGCTTTCTTT. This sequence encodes CASSLRQNTEAFF.